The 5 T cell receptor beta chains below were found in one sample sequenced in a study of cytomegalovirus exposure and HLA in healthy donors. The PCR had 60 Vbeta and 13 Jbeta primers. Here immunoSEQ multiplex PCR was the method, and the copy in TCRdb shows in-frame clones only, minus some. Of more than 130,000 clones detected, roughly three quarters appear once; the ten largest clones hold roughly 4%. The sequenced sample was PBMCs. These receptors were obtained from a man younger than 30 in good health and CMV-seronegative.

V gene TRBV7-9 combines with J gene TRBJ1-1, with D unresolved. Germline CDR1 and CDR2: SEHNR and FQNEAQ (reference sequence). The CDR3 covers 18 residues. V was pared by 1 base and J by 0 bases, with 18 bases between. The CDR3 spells CASSLGRARDLMNTEAFF. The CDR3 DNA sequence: TGTGCCAGCAGCTTAGGGAGGGCAAGGGATCTTATGAACACTGAAGCTTTCTTT.

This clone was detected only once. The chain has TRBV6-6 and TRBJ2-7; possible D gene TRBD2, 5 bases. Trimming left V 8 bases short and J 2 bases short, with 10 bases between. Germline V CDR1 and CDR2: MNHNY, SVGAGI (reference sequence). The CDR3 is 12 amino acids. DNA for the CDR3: TGTGCCAGCGGAGGCGGACCCTACGAGCAGTACTTC. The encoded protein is CASGGGPYEQYF.

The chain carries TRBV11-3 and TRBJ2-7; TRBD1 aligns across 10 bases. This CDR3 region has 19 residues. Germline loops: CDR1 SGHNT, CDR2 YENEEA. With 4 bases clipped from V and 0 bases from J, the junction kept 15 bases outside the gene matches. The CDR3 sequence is CASSSILGQGRLSSYEQYF. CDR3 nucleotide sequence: TGTGCCAGCAGCTCTATACTGGGACAGGGGCGACTAAGCTCCTACGAGCAGTACTTC.

CDR3 sequence: CASTVTGGKTEKLFF. The CDR3 DNA reads as TGTGCCAGCACAGTGACAGGGGGGAAAACTGAAAAACTGTTTTTT. This sequence joins TRBV6-6 and TRBJ1-4, with 9 bases matching TRBD1. Per the germline V gene, CDR1 is MNHNY and CDR2 is SVGAGI (reference sequence). This CDR3 is built from 15 residues. V lost 7 bases to trimming and J lost 7 bases; unmatched junction nucleotides: 10.

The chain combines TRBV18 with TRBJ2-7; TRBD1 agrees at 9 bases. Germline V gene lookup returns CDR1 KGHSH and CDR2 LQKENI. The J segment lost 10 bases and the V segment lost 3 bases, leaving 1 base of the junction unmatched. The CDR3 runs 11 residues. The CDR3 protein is CASSPGQGQYF. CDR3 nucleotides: TGTGCCAGCTCACCGGGACAGGGACAGTACTTC. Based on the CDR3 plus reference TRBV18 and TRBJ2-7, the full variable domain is NAGVMQNPRHLVRRRGQEARLRCSPMKGHSHVYWYRQLPEEGLKFMVYLQKENIIDESGMPKERFSAEFPKEGPSILRIQQVVRGDSAAYFCASSPGQGQYFGPGTRLTVT.